Following are 16 T cell receptor beta chains from one sample sequenced in a study of blood T cell repertoires in COVID-19. Measured with immunoSEQ multiplex PCR; TCRdb has only the in-frame clones, and not every one. Of about 330,000 clones in the sample, more than 75% are singletons; the top ten hold about 10%. Sequenced sample: PBMCs or T cells enriched from blood (not recorded which). The source of these receptors is a woman under 30 who had recovered from COVID-19.

The rearrangement uses TRBV2 and TRBJ2-2; D gene unclear. There are 12 residues in the CDR3. V was shortened by 7 bases and J by 8 bases, with 11 bases between the two germline ends. Germline assignment: CDR1 SNHLY and CDR2 FYNNEI. CDR3 residues: CASTPTRGELFF. The CDR3 bases are TGTGCCAGCACCCCTACCCGTGGGGAGCTGTTTTTT.

V is TRBV19 and J is TRBJ1-1; 7 bases match TRBD1. The germline gives CDR1 LNHDA, CDR2 SQIVND (reference sequence). The V and J ends lost 8 bases and 3 bases, in that order; junction bases with no gene match: 9. The CDR3 covers 14 residues. CDR3 loop: CASDSGTDHTEAFF. The CDR3 DNA reads TGTGCCAGTGACTCCGGGACAGACCACACTGAAGCTTTCTTT.

The chain is built from TRBV4-1 and TRBJ2-5; 8 nucleotides agree with TRBD1. V was pared by 7 bases and J by 3 bases, with 13 bases of the junction left unmatched. Germline CDR1 reads MGHRA; CDR2 reads YSYEKL. CDR3 length: 16 amino acids. The CDR3 spells CASKRYGGQEKETQYF. The CDR3 nucleotides read TGCGCCAGCAAAAGATACGGGGGACAGGAAAAAGAGACCCAGTACTTC.

The chain links TRBV28 to TRBJ1-2; D not certain. The CDR3 loop spans 12 amino acids. Germline V gene sequence: CDR1 MDHEN, CDR2 SYDVKM. The V gene lost 6 bases and the J gene lost 4 bases, with 9 bases spanning the gap. The CDR3 sequence: CASSAYLYGYTF. CDR3 DNA: TGTGCCAGCAGCGCGTACCTCTATGGCTACACCTTC.

The chain carries TRBV9 and TRBJ2-3; 9 bases map to TRBD1. Losses at the gene ends were 3 bases for V and 5 bases for J; bases not matched to a gene: 10. Germline V gene data show CDR1 as SGDLS and CDR2 as YYNGEE. The CDR3 is 16 amino acids. This chain's CDR3 is CASSDHPGTGRDTQYF. The CDR3 nucleotides read TGTGCCAGCAGCGATCACCCCGGGACAGGGAGAGATACGCAGTATTTT.

This CDR3 is CASSRTGRGTPLHF. CDR3 nucleotides: TGTGCCAGCTCTCGGACAGGGCGCGGGACACCCCTCCACTTT. The rearrangement links TRBV25-1 to TRBJ1-6, with 8 bases identical to TRBD1. The CDR3 sequence is 14 residues long. Trimming at V came to 8 bases and at J to 11 bases, leaving 11 bases not matched to a gene. Germline CDR1 is MGHDK and CDR2 is SYGVNS.

This chain joins TRBV2 and TRBJ1-2, with TRBD1 identical over 7 bases. The CDR3 consists of 14 residues. Germline V gene lookup returns CDR1 SNHLY and CDR2 FYNNEI. J gave up 0 bases and V 5 bases, and 3 bases lay outside the gene matches. CDR3 coding DNA: TGTGCCAGCAGTCGGCAGGGGGCTAACTATGGCTACACCTTC. Its protein is CASSRQGANYGYTF.

The V call is TRBV30, the J call TRBJ2-3, with D possibly called TRBD1 or TRBD2 (5 bases each). Trimming shortened V by 5 bases and J by 2 bases, and 14 bases separated the two germline ends. Germline values: CDR1 GTSNPN, CDR2 SVGIG (reference sequence). The CDR3 runs 14 residues. The CDR3 coding sequence is TGTGCCTGGGGGGGTTTACAGTTCACAGATACGCAGTATTTT. Its protein is CAWGGLQFTDTQYF.

V gene TRBV11-2 combines with J gene TRBJ2-5; D possibly corresponds to TRBD2 (5 bases). Per the germline V gene, CDR1 is SGHAT and CDR2 is FQNNGV. The length of the CDR3 is 13 residues. V was clipped by 4 bases and J by 1 base, with 7 bases between them. The CDR3 is CASSSGIQETQYF. The CDR3 coding sequence is TGTGCCAGCAGCTCGGGGATCCAAGAGACCCAGTACTTC. The variable domain in full, with the rest retrieved from reference TRBV11-2 and TRBJ2-5, is EAGVAQSPRYKIIEKRQSVAFWCNPISGHATLYWYQQILGQGPKLLIQFQNNGVVDDSQLPKDRFSAERLKGVDSTLKIQPAKLEDSAVYLCASSSGIQETQYFGPGTRLLVL.

The V gene is TRBV29-1, the J gene TRBJ2-2, with 10 bases fitting TRBD2. CDR3 length: 15 amino acids. Germline assignment: CDR1 SQVTM and CDR2 ANQGSEA. The junction had 7 bases not matched to a gene; V was cut back by 4 bases and J by 5 bases. The CDR3 reads CSVAASGRGTGELFF. The CDR3 coding sequence is TGCAGCGTTGCTGCTAGCGGGAGAGGTACCGGGGAGCTGTTTTTT.

The gene calls are TRBV28 and TRBJ2-7; TRBD1 matches 7 bases. Germline V gene lookup returns CDR1 MDHEN and CDR2 SYDVKM. This CDR3 contains 17 residues. V was pared by 6 bases and J by 2 bases, with 16 bases of the junction left unmatched. DNA of the CDR3: TGTGCCAGCAGCAACTACATAATGGAAACAGGGGCCTACGAGCAGTACTTC. Its protein product is CASSNYIMETGAYEQYF.

V gene TRBV7-9 combines with J gene TRBJ2-1, with TRBD2 as a possible D gene (6 bases). The germline V and J ends were trimmed by 5 bases and 3 bases, with 14 bases remaining between them. The CDR3 consists of 15 residues. Germline lookup yields CDR1 SEHNR and CDR2 FQNEAQ (reference sequence). The CDR3 loop reads CASSPLGGNYNEQFF. The CDR3, as DNA: TGTGCCAGCAGCCCCCTGGGGGGAAACTACAATGAGCAGTTCTTC.

The chain links TRBV6-5 to TRBJ2-5, with a weak D call TRBD2 (5 bases). Germline lookup yields CDR1 MNHEY and CDR2 SVGAGI. V gave up 6 bases and J gave up 7 bases, with 15 bases separating them. The CDR3 covers 13 residues. The CDR3 region is CASSALAPGTQYF. The CDR3 coding sequence is TGTGCCAGCAGCGCCCTAGCCCCGGGGACCCAGTACTTC.

This clone was detected once. V is TRBV3-1 (or the pseudogene TRBV3-2) and J is TRBJ1-2; 7 bases fit TRBD1. V dropped 3 bases and J dropped 4; count of bases not matched to a gene: 5. The germline V gene encodes CDR1 LGHDT and CDR2 YNNKEL (reference sequence). CDR3 size: 14 residues. The CDR3 DNA is TGTGCCAGCAGCCAGCGAGGGGGCACCTATGGCTACACCTTC. Translated, it gives CASSQRGGTYGYTF.

The V call is TRBV9, the J call TRBJ1-2, with D possibly matching TRBD1 (6 bases). CDR1 is SGDLS and CDR2 is YYNGEE in the germline V gene. Trimming removed 4 bases from V and 6 bases from J, with 13 bases in between. The CDR3 length is 13 residues. DNA of the CDR3: TGTGCCAGCAGCTCTACAGGGCCCGATGGCTACACCTTC. This translates into CASSSTGPDGYTF.

CDR3 sequence (DNA): TGTGCCAGCAGCCAACGTGGACAGGGAGAAGCTTTCTTT. Its translation is CASSQRGQGEAFF. This chain uses TRBV3-1 (or the pseudogene TRBV3-2) with TRBJ1-1, with 8 bases identical to TRBD1. CDR1 is LGHDT and CDR2 is YNNKEL in the germline V gene (reference sequence). The junction had 4 bases not matched to a gene; V was cut back by 2 bases and J by 8 bases. The CDR3 runs 13 residues.